This T cell receptor beta chain appears in the sequencing data of a study of blood T cell repertoires in COVID-19. In the study overall: Collection of acute and convalescent COVID-19 samples took place in the United States, Italy and Spain.

No more than 2 weeks before study entry, exposed participants had met a case of COVID-19. Original methodology: Using reference gene primer amplification, nucleated cell counts were estimated. Profiling relied on immunoSEQ multiplex PCR, and the TCRdb table lists in-frame clones only, not all of them. From that table come the V and J calls and clone size; the DNA was used to work out D and trimming. The sample has roughly 430,000 clones; about 88% are singletons. The table lists this clone with many counts. The CDR3 extends over 20 amino acids. V lost 2 bases to trimming and J lost 3 bases, with 29 bases between them. Germline V gene sequence: CDR1 KGHSH, CDR2 LQKENI.

The chain is built from TRBV18 and TRBJ2-7; possible D gene TRBD1, 5 bases. The material sequenced was PBMCs or T cells enriched from blood (not recorded which). The TCR comes from a woman between 18 and 29 years old who had been exposed to COVID-19. CDR3 region: CASSPIITDTGAGRGYEQYF. The CDR3 region has the DNA TGTGCCAGCTCACCAATCATCACCGACACTGGGGCAGGGCGAGGCTACGAGCAGTACTTC.